Following are 21 T cell receptor beta chains from one sample sequenced in a study of blood T cell repertoires in COVID-19. Sequenced by immunoSEQ multiplex PCR; TCRdb stores in-frame clones only, minus some. In the table there are about 59,000 clones, around four fifths of which are singletons. Input material: peripheral blood. The receptors stem from an elderly man with acute or convalescent COVID-19.

This rearrangement joins TRBV6-6 to TRBJ2-7; 10 bases match TRBD2. Germline CDR1 reads MNHNY; CDR2 reads SVGAGI (reference sequence). The CDR3 has 15 amino acids. V lost 0 bases, J lost 6 bases, and 5 bases stayed unmatched. DNA of the CDR3: TGTGCCAGCAGTTACTCCTCGAGCGGGGGGGCCGAGCAGTACTTC. Encoded protein: CASSYSSSGGAEQYF.

This clone occurred a few times. V usage is TRBV27 and J usage is TRBJ2-6, with 7 positions matching TRBD1. The CDR3 runs 16 residues. CDR1 and CDR2 (germline): MNHEY, SMNVEV (reference sequence). J lost 4 bases, V lost 7 bases, and 10 bases had no gene match. This chain's CDR3 is CASTLGGRTGANVLTF. The CDR3 bases are TGTGCCAGCACCCTAGGGGGCAGGACCGGGGCCAACGTCCTGACTTTC.

This rearrangement joins TRBV18 to TRBJ1-1; D gene uncertain. CDR1 and CDR2 (germline): KGHSH, LQKENI. This CDR3 contains 15 residues. V lost 0 bases to trimming and J lost 1 base, with 9 bases between them. For the CDR3, the DNA is TGTGCCAGCTCACCACCCTCAGAGCGGAACACTGAAGCTTTCTTT. This gives the protein CASSPPSERNTEAFF. The complete variable domain, with remaining parts taken from reference TRBV18 and TRBJ1-1, reads NAGVMQNPRHLVRRRGQEARLRCSPMKGHSHVYWYRQLPEEGLKFMVYLQKENIIDESGMPKERFSAEFPKEGPSILRIQQVVRGDSAAYFCASSPPSERNTEAFFGQGTRLTVV.

V and J are TRBV2 and TRBJ1-2; 10 bases map to TRBD1. This CDR3 is built from 13 residues. V was pared by 4 bases and J by 4 bases, with 0 bases of the junction left unmatched. CDR1 SNHLY and CDR2 FYNNEI come from the germline V gene. CDR3: CASSGDRGYGYTF. The CDR3 nucleotides read TGTGCCAGCAGTGGGGACAGGGGCTATGGCTACACCTTC.

As DNA, the CDR3 is TGTGCCAGTAGTATCCTCAGGGGGACCTCTGGAAACACCATATATTTT. Protein product: CASSILRGTSGNTIYF. The J gene is TRBJ1-3, the V gene TRBV19; 7 nucleotides match TRBD1. The trim removed 3 bases at V and 0 bases at J, leaving 5 bases unmatched. The CDR3 is 16 amino acids. Germline V CDR1 and CDR2: LNHDA, SQIVND (reference sequence).

CDR3 protein: CASSIQGNTEAFF. CDR3 in DNA: TGTGCCAGCAGTATTCAGGGTAACACTGAAGCTTTCTTT. The chain is built from TRBV27 and TRBJ1-1, with D possibly being TRBD1 (5 bases). CDR1 is MNHEY, CDR2 SMNVEV, per germline (reference sequence). With 5 bases removed from V and 2 bases from J, the gap between germline ends came to 9 bases. There are 13 residues in the CDR3.

The J gene is TRBJ1-2, the V gene TRBV7-3; D may be TRBD1 (6 bases). The V and J ends lost 4 bases and 7 bases respectively, with 13 bases between them. Germline assignment: CDR1 SGHTA and CDR2 FQGTGA. The CDR3 loop spans 13 amino acids. The CDR3 spells CASSWDGGAGYTF. The CDR3 DNA reads as TGTGCCAGCAGCTGGGATGGGGGCGCTGGCTACACCTTC.

The chain has TRBV11-2 and TRBJ2-5, with 11 bases aligning to TRBD2. The germline CDR1 and CDR2 sequences are SGHAT and FQNNGV. The CDR3 loop spans 16 amino acids. V dropped 5 bases and J dropped 3; count of bases not matched to a gene: 8. In DNA form, the CDR3 reads TGTGCCAGCAGCCGGTCGGGGGGACTAGCGGAAGAGACCCAGTACTTC. Translated, it gives CASSRSGGLAEETQYF.

This clone was seen a single time. The chain couples TRBV6-5 to TRBJ1-1; no clear D gene. V shed 0 bases and J shed 1 base, with 9 bases lying between them. The CDR3 consists of 15 residues. Germline V lookup: CDR1 MNHEY, CDR2 SVGAGI. CDR3 loop: CASSYSRAQNTEAFF. The DNA for the CDR3 is TGTGCCAGCAGTTACTCGAGGGCCCAGAACACTGAAGCTTTCTTT.

The chain couples TRBV7-9 to TRBJ2-3; D ambiguous. V was trimmed by 5 bases and J by 0 bases, leaving 18 bases between them. Germline values: CDR1 SEHNR, CDR2 FQNEAQ (reference sequence). CDR3 length equals 17 residues. The CDR3 DNA is TGTGCCAGCAGCCCATCGCGTTCAGGCCCCAGCACAGATACGCAGTATTTT. Translating gives CASSPSRSGPSTDTQYF.

The rearrangement joins TRBV5-1 to TRBJ2-5, with 12 nucleotides matching TRBD2. V lost 3 bases, J lost 5 bases, and 8 bases stayed unmatched. CDR1 and CDR2 (germline): SGHRS, YFSETQ. CDR3 length: 16 residues. This CDR3 is CASSSLAGGLQETQYF. CDR3 nucleotide sequence: TGCGCCAGCAGCTCACTAGCGGGGGGACTCCAGGAGACCCAGTACTTC.

This clone was seen a few times. V and J are TRBV2 and TRBJ2-5, with 9 bases lining up with TRBD2. CDR1 and CDR2 from the germline V gene are SNHLY and FYNNEI. The J segment lost 0 bases and the V segment lost 6 bases, leaving 5 bases of the junction unmatched. The CDR3 runs to 15 residues. The CDR3: CASSGASGNQETQYF. The CDR3 DNA reads TGTGCCAGCAGCGGGGCTAGCGGGAACCAAGAGACCCAGTACTTC. Filled out from reference TRBV2 and TRBJ2-5, the complete variable domain reads EPEVTQTPSHQVTQMGQEVILRCVPISNHLYFYWYRQILGQKVEFLVSFYNNEISEKSEIFDDQFSVERPDGSNFTLKIRSTKLEDSAMYFCASSGASGNQETQYFGPGTRLLVL.

The DNA of the CDR3 is TGTGCCAGCAGTGAATCGTGGGATACTAGCGGGGGCCGGCAGTACTTC. Amino acid sequence: CASSESWDTSGGRQYF. J is TRBJ2-7 and V is TRBV2, with 11 bases lining up with TRBD2. Unmatched junction bases numbered 12, after V lost 2 bases and J lost 9 bases. In germline, CDR1 is SNHLY, CDR2 FYNNEI. This CDR3 spans 16 amino acids.

This clone was detected only a few times. This chain joins TRBV19 and TRBJ1-2; D gene unclear. Trimming cost V 5 bases and J 2 bases, with 18 bases left between them. The CDR3 sequence is 16 residues long. The germline V gene encodes CDR1 LNHDA and CDR2 SQIVND (reference sequence). CDR3 sequence: CASSGRVQNSNYGYTF. DNA of the CDR3: TGTGCCAGTAGTGGGAGGGTACAAAATTCCAACTATGGCTACACCTTC. The full variable domain, completed using reference TRBV19 and TRBJ1-2, is DGGITQSPKYLFRKEGQNVTLSCEQNLNHDAMYWYRQDPGQGLRLIYYSQIVNDFQKGDIAEGYSVSREKKESFPLTVTSAQKNPTAFYLCASSGRVQNSNYGYTFGSGTRLTVV.

This clone was seen only a few times. This sequence joins TRBV6-5 and TRBJ2-5; D possibly corresponds to TRBD1 (5 bases). CDR1 MNHEY and CDR2 SVGAGI come from the germline V gene. V was trimmed by 6 bases and J by 1 base, leaving 9 bases between them. This CDR3 is built from 13 residues. CDR3 region: CASRRTSQETQYF. The CDR3 nucleotides read TGTGCCAGCAGAAGGACATCCCAAGAGACCCAGTACTTC.

CDR3 nucleotides: TGCAGCGCCTGGGGGGTAACTAATGAAAAACTGTTTTTT. Its protein is CSAWGVTNEKLFF. This chain uses TRBV29-1 with TRBJ1-4; D may be TRBD1 (5 bases). With 7 bases removed from V and 1 base from J, the gap between germline ends came to 10 bases. There are 13 residues in the CDR3. Germline assignment: CDR1 SQVTM and CDR2 ANQGSEA.

The V gene is TRBV6-5, the J gene TRBJ2-5; the match to TRBD1 covers 9 bases. The CDR3 has 15 residues. Trimming removed 0 bases from V and 5 bases from J; junction bases left unmatched: 4. Germline V gives CDR1 MNHEY, CDR2 SVGAGI. CDR3 loop: CASSYSGQGFETQYF. The CDR3 nucleotides read TGTGCCAGCAGTTACTCGGGACAGGGTTTTGAGACCCAGTACTTC.

The V gene is TRBV18, the J gene TRBJ1-1, with a weak D call TRBD1 (6 bases). The CDR3 runs to 15 residues. In germline, CDR1 is KGHSH, CDR2 LQKENI. V was clipped by 6 bases and J by 5 bases, with 19 bases between them. The CDR3 DNA reads as TGTGCCAGCTCCGAAGCGGGGGGCGCTGGGACTGAAGCTTTCTTT. Its translation: CASSEAGGAGTEAFF.

CDR3 loop: CASSDWTGVLGGYTF. CDR3 in DNA: TGTGCCAGCAGTGATTGGACAGGGGTTTTGGGTGGCTACACCTTC. The V gene is TRBV2, the J gene TRBJ1-2, with 9 bases that match TRBD1. With 3 bases clipped from V and 7 bases from J, the junction kept 9 bases outside the gene matches. This CDR3 is 15 amino acids long. Germline CDR1 is SNHLY and CDR2 is FYNNEI.

The chain is built from TRBV3-1 (or the pseudogene TRBV3-2) and TRBJ2-1; perhaps TRBD2 as D (5 bases). The CDR3 has 14 residues. The V gene lost 7 bases and the J gene lost 8 bases, with 18 bases spanning the gap. In germline, CDR1 is LGHDT, CDR2 YNNKEL (reference sequence). The CDR3 reads CASNPDGIRDEQFF. CDR3 coding DNA: TGTGCCAGCAACCCGGACGGGATAAGGGATGAGCAGTTCTTC.

This rearrangement joins TRBV20-1 to TRBJ2-2; the D gene is possibly TRBD1 (5 bases). Looked up from germline, CDR1 is DFQATT and CDR2 is SNEGSKA (reference sequence). CDR3 length equals 11 residues. The V gene lost 7 bases and the J gene lost 11 bases, with 14 bases spanning the gap. The CDR3 nucleotides are TGCAGTGTTACGCAGGGTAGCGAGCTGTTTTTT. Protein product: CSVTQGSELFF.